Given below is one T cell receptor (beta chain) in context. Its antigen is undetermined. The data stem from a study of shared clonotypes between healthy human individuals. Findings and limits, study-wide: Inspection by rarefaction showed sorted-subset sequencing to be incomplete despite large depth. Non-shared clonotypes were found to have lower generation probabilities than the clonotypes that were shared by all four of the sorted-subset donors.

The method was immunoSEQ multiplex PCR; TCRdb's version includes in-frame clones alone and lacks a portion of them. The sample includes about 2 million clones, 85% to 95% seen only once; the top ten take 0.1% to 0.15%. The V end lost 4 bases, the J end lost 2 bases, and 12 bases lay between the germline ends. This CDR3 has 15 amino acids. Per the germline V gene, CDR1 is MNHNS and CDR2 is SASEGT. The genes are TRBV6-1 and TRBJ1-5, with D unresolved. This clonotype was obtained from a young man in good health. Sequenced input: naive CD4+ T cells sorted from blood. The subset here: CD45RA+ positively selected. CDR3 in DNA: TGTGCCAGCAGTGCCGAGGGCGGAGGCAATCAGCCCCAGCATTTT. This sequence encodes CASSAEGGGNQPQHF.